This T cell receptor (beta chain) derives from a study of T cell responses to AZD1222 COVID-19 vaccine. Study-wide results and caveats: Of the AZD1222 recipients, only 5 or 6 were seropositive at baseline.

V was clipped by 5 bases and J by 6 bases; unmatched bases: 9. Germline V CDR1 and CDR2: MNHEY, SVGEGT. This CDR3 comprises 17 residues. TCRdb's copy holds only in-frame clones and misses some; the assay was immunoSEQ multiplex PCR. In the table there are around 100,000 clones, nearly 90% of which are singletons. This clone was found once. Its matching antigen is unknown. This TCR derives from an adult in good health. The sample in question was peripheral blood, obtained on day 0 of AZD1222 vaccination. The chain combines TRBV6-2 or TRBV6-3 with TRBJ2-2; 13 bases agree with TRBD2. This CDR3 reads CASSREGLAGFAGELFF. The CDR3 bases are TGTGCCAGCAGTCGCGAGGGACTAGCGGGATTCGCCGGGGAGCTGTTTTTT.